This T cell receptor beta chain originates from a study of cytomegalovirus exposure and HLA in healthy donors (dated by TCRdb to about 2017). Describing the broader study: In an earlier analysis of roughly 500 of the donors, 276 Gb of sequence data and some 100 million unique TCR beta sequences from about 180 million T cells were reported. Every discovery cohort repertoire had been produced on one sequencing platform. Alongside the repertoire data, information on donor age, sex, ethnicity and CMV serostatus was compiled. Rather than drawing on any new phenotypic data, the later analysis identified candidate immune exposures from TCR beta sequences and the way those sequences occurred across donors. High-throughput TCR immunosequencing, statistical association of individual TCRs with disease status, and machine learning were combined to predict cytomegalovirus infection status. Among the roughly 380 genotyped donors, around 79% belonged to the genetic ancestry cluster associated with self-reported Caucasian donors. The study was designed to test whether signatures of past pathogen exposure could be identified by cataloging public T cell receptors. In addition to the first cohort of hundreds of subjects, a separate validation cohort of 120 different subjects was used. A later genetic analysis took genome-wide SNP genotypes for about three fifths of the roughly 670 donors and used that subset as a discovery cohort. An early release covering roughly 640 HLA-typed donors comprised 300 to 350 gigabases of sequencing data and tens of millions of unique TCR sequences. To study patterns of TCR occurrence, a later analysis re-analyzed previously published TCR beta repertoires from just over 650 donors and added high-resolution HLA genotyping. The T cell repertoires of some 670 subjects were profiled by immunosequencing and related to cytomegalovirus serostatus. An earlier analysis of 587 of the donors applied high-throughput TCR beta sequencing to assess whether each TCR beta V gene segment acted as functional or pseudogenic. A few DR-DQ haplotypes were treated as single units for association and clustering because of strong linkage in the cohort. Both class I and class II loci were covered by HLA typing, at four-digit resolution. The number of typed donors differed by locus: about 620-640 for A, B, C, DRB1 and DQB1; some 500 for DQA1; some 590 for DPA1; and around 470 for DPB1. Among several hundred genotyped donors of the cohort, an average of around 220,000 unique TCR beta nucleotide sequences was sequenced per donor, of which about 20% were non-productive. The research as a whole found: It was suggested by the authors that the approach could potentially be generalized to other disease states and immunological phenotypes. A cluster of highly shared sequence variants was judged likely to be a technical artifact of the sequencing pipeline. A further reported finding was that TCR beta sequences accurately predicted the HLA-A and HLA-B alleles for most subjects in the first cohort. The study gave a list of 150 to 200 TCR beta chains associated with cytomegalovirus. While some public TCRs were present in many individuals, most TCR sequences turned up only very rarely across donors. The earlier analysis of almost 600 of the donors excluded about 16 rarely observed V segments, including chromosome 9 orphons, because counts were too low. According to a later analysis, most CMV-associated TCR beta chains appeared to be HLA-restricted, and the HLA associations seemed to be driven largely by CMV exposure. Cytomegalovirus status was reported to be diagnosed by the classifier with high specificity and sensitivity in both the original and validation cohorts. CMV serostatus was the only immune exposure information available for the cohort. The 87-base-pair reads could not distinguish some IMGT-functional V segments, including TRBV6-2 and TRBV6-3, so those segments were excluded. Assigning TCR associations to individual alleles was difficult when HLA alleles, especially DR and DQ, strongly co-occurred. In a later analysis, HLA-associated TCR beta chains showed more clonal expansion and lower generation probabilities than non-associated chains that were equally common. Because HLA typing was unavailable for some donors at each locus, only the typed subset was used in association tests. An earlier analysis of approximately 600 of the donors showed that most TCR beta V segments appeared in productive rearrangements either about 87% or about 30% of the time, which broadly matched IMGT annotations. In a later analysis, the rate of TCR association differed among HLA loci, with DRB1 alleles having the most associated TCRs and HLA-C alleles having the fewest. At a false discovery rate of 0.05, a later analysis linked roughly 17,000 TCR beta sequences to specific HLA alleles. A later genetic analysis reported fewer N-insertions in productive TCRs among donors in an Asian-associated ancestry cluster than the approximately 670-donor mean. A later analysis reported that several top co-occurrence clusters appeared linked to parvovirus B19, influenza, CMV and Epstein-Barr virus. The cohort was sequenced for TCR beta chains only, and without alpha or paired-chain data the features that could be detected were limited. V-gene and J-gene trimming of TCR beta chains was associated with a missense DCLRE1C variant in a later genetic analysis, and the association was replicated in an independent cohort. Three of the identified cytomegalovirus-associated TCR beta chains were confirmed in vitro to be specific for cytomegalovirus antigens. Correlated functional status among segregating V segments might reflect linkage disequilibrium, but an unknown experimental factor could not be ruled out. Presence/absence analyses assumed roughly uniform sequencing depth across donors, an assumption that may not hold.

As regards this clone: Its antigen is still unknown. No much larger clonotype is one base removed from it; base qualities were not supplied.

Libraries came from the immunoSEQ multiplex PCR assay. The multiplex PCR relied on a mix of 60 forward primers for TCR Vbeta segments and 13 reverse primers for TCR Jbeta segments. Amplification of the CDR3 region of rearranged TCR beta genes was performed with a multiplex PCR assay on genomic DNA. The Illumina HiSeq System was used to sequence the amplified TCR beta libraries as 87-base-pair reads. The original methods were these. A later analysis counted tens of millions of unique TCR beta chains across the 650 to 700 repertoires, and about 10 million of these chains were shared by at least two donors. Raw reads were error-corrected and collapsed into unique sequences with a nearest-neighbor algorithm that merged closely related sequences to remove PCR and sequencing errors. To assign V, D and J gene segments, CDR3 sequences were aligned to IMGT reference sequences. For a sequence to be retained, at least a six-nucleotide match to both a V gene segment and a J gene segment was required. A rearrangement was called productive if the CDR3 had no stop codons and remained in frame with V and J, and every other rearrangement was called non-productive. Following IMGT convention, CDR3 was defined as the stretch from the second conserved V-encoded cysteine to the conserved J-encoded phenylalanine. The earlier analysis of roughly 590 of the donors excluded any sequence lacking an unambiguous match to a single V gene segment. An earlier analysis of 500 to 700 of the donors classified V segments as functional when productive rearrangements were above 56.7% and as segregating when the standard deviation between donors was above 5%. To diagnose cytomegalovirus status from the catalog of TCR beta chain sequences, a statistical classification framework was built. A later analysis assigned V and J genes by comparing TCR nucleotide sequences with IMGT/GENE-DB human TR gene sequences. A later analysis assigned CDR3 sequences and most-parsimonious VDJ recombination scenarios with the TCRdist pipeline. In a later analysis, every TCR beta chain was defined by the combination of its CDR3 amino acid sequence and its V-gene family, and reads without a unique V-gene family were dropped. As a way to deal with suspected cross-contamination and a sequencing artifact, a later analysis dropped 450 to 700 nucleotide sequences that were highly shared and had low generation probability. In a later analysis, a clonal expansion index was calculated for each public chain from normalized within-repertoire ranks of inferred template counts. Generation probabilities in a later analysis came from a VDJ recombination model fitted to out-of-frame rearrangements, and those results were checked against IGoR. In a later analysis, hypergeometric tests were used to score TCR-TCR, TCR-HLA and TCR-CMV co-occurrence, with a repertoire-size bias correction applied to TCR pairs. To estimate false discovery rates, a later analysis permuted the HLA or CMV assignments 20 times. In a later analysis, co-occurring TCRs were grouped using DBSCAN, and TCRdist sequence similarity was added for clustering within HLA-allele-positive subsets. Repertoires with fewer than 30,000 or more than 120,000 public chains were left out of co-occurrence clustering, as were about 5 repertoires with anomalous nucleotide sharing. This immuneACCESS table, as held by TCRdb, lists in-frame sequences with V and J called but not all clones. Of the missing ones, under half trace to an unresolved V gene in checked studies; the others have no known cause. V, J and clone size reflect that table, while D and trimming were determined from the DNA. Across this sample there are 85,000 to 100,000 clones, with 65% to 80% seen only once. The biggest ten clones account for roughly 8% of the sample.

The cohort consisted of 600 or so healthy bone marrow donors. At the time of sampling, every cohort member was nominally healthy, though immune exposures that went unrecorded were likely present. CMV serostatus was recorded as positive for 250 to 300 and negative for about half of the 666 cohort members, whereas no CMV serostatus was recorded for the donor in question. Each donor provided a peripheral blood sample, and peripheral blood mononuclear cells were used for TCR beta sequencing. The Qiagen DNeasy Blood Extraction Kit was used to extract genomic DNA from the blood cell samples. There are 15 amino acids in the CDR3, from cysteine to phenylalanine inclusive. Only the CDR3 region is kept as DNA, spanning 45 bases read in frame from base 1. As encoded in the germline V gene, CDR1 is SGHDT while CDR2 is YYEEEE. V sheds 2 bases and J sheds 1 base, leaving 7 bases between their ends.

The source material was PBMCs. The chain uses TRBV5-6 and TRBJ2-6; matching of 5 bases hints at TRBD2 as the D gene. The origin of this receptor is a human donor in good health. The CDR3 in this case is CASSFPGSGANVLTF. The nucleotides are TGTGCCAGCAGCTTCCCGGGGTCTGGGGCCAACGTCCTGACTTTC.